This paragraph covers one T cell receptor beta chain sequence. Its specificity is not known. Though probably carrying unrecorded immune exposures, donors were nominally healthy at sampling. This entry is derived from a study of cytomegalovirus exposure and HLA in healthy donors. Study observations and caveats: A prior analysis recorded that most TCR beta V segments were productive about 90% or about 30% of the time.

PCR employed 60 Vbeta and 13 Jbeta primers. Profiling relied on immunoSEQ multiplex PCR, and the TCRdb table lists in-frame clones only, not all of them. The sample has roughly 200,000 clones, around nine tenths seen once. The TCR sequence derives from a woman in her 30s in good health and CMV-seronegative. The sample was PBMCs.

The DNA of the CDR3 is TGCAGCGTTGAATTGCTGGGCTGGAAAGAGACCCAGTACTTC. Its protein is CSVELLGWKETQYF. The chain has TRBV29-1 and TRBJ2-5; D not certain. The CDR3 extends over 14 amino acids. Germline V lookup: CDR1 SQVTM, CDR2 ANQGSEA. Trimming removed 2 bases at V and 3 bases at J, with 13 bases between.